This T cell receptor (beta chain) was recovered during a study of beta chain features in type 1 diabetes. Study-wide results and caveats: Reduced insertions and increased deletions marked VDJ junctions in type 1 diabetes patients.

The CDR3 loop spans 16 amino acids. Germline CDR1 is LGHNA and CDR2 is YSLEER. The V and J ends lost 1 base and 2 bases, in that order; junction bases with no gene match: 8. Expressed TCRB transcripts were sequenced because the entire RNA isolate underwent reverse transcription. Assay used: immunoSEQ multiplex PCR; TCRdb lists only in-frame clones, some missing. The data hold around 330,000 clones, with 9.5% to 12% observed a single time. This clone has more than one count but fewer than ten. Its antigen remains unidentified. The chain uses TRBV4-3 and TRBJ2-7; 7 bases agree with TRBD1. The source is a woman aged 25 to 45 in good health. Sequences were obtained from naive CD4+ T cells from blood. The CDR3 reads CASSQVGGRGPYEQYF. CDR3 bases: TGCGCCAGCAGCCAAGTGGGCGGAAGGGGGCCCTACGAGCAGTACTTC.